Below, one T cell receptor beta chain is given with its context. TCRdb's table, derived via immunoSEQ multiplex PCR, lists solely in-frame clones and lacks some. The sample lists 45,000 to 55,000 clones; around 94% were seen once. CDR1 is PRHDT, CDR2 FYEKMQ, per germline (reference sequence). The CDR3 runs 14 residues. V lost 5 bases to trimming and J lost 4 bases; unmatched junction nucleotides: 6. This sample stems from a study of T cell changes during pregnancy in multiple sclerosis. Sequences were derived from CD8+ T cells from peripheral blood mononuclear cells, sampled before pregnancy. The clonotype comes from a female donor with multiple sclerosis, enrolled in a pregnancy study. The V and J genes are TRBV13 and TRBJ2-7; 9 bases map to TRBD1. The CDR3 sequence is CASSMGQGGYEQYF. The CDR3 DNA reads TGTGCCAGCAGCATGGGACAGGGAGGGTACGAGCAGTACTTC.